The 9 T cell receptor beta chains given below trace back to one sample, sequenced in a study of memory CD4+ T cells and cytomegalovirus serostatus. Some clones are missing from TCRdb's copy, which holds only in-frame ones; the method was immunoSEQ multiplex PCR. Of 70,000 or so clones listed, around four fifths are singletons. The sort gate was single viable CD3+CD4+CD8-CD45RO+ cells for memory CD4+ T cells. The sequencing input was memory CD4+ T cells from blood. Receptors originate from an adult in good health and CMV-seropositive.

In regard to this clone: An end of the junction does not agree with germline; a read error may underlie this. This sample includes further DNA sequences coding for the same CDR3. The rearrangement links TRBV28 to TRBJ1-6, with D hard to call. The CDR3 sequence is 14 residues long. The germline gives CDR1 MDHEN, CDR2 SYDVKM. Here the CDR3 DNA reads TGTGCCAGCAGTTTAGCCGGGTGGAATTCACCCCTGCACTTT. It is translated as CASSLAGWNSPLHF.

The CDR3 loop reads CASREQGSGANVLTF. In DNA, the CDR3 is TGTGCCAGCAGGGAACAGGGCTCCGGGGCCAACGTCCTGACTTTC. J is TRBJ2-6 and V is TRBV2, with D perhaps TRBD1 (6 bases). The germline V gene encodes CDR1 SNHLY and CDR2 FYNNEI. CDR3 length equals 15 residues. Trimming took 6 bases from V and 4 from J, leaving 13 bases between them.

V and J are TRBV18 and TRBJ1-2; perhaps TRBD1 as D (5 bases). This CDR3 is 15 amino acids long. Germline V lookup: CDR1 KGHSH, CDR2 LQKENI. The V end lost 3 bases, the J end lost 0 bases, and 11 bases lay between the germline ends. The CDR3 region has the DNA TGTGCCAGCTCACCCGGGACGGACTCTAACTATGGCTACACCTTC. Translation gives CASSPGTDSNYGYTF.

The V call is TRBV5-3, the J call TRBJ2-7; 15 bases line up with TRBD2. TRBV5-3 qualifies as an ORF whose function is uncertain. V trimming: 4 bases; J trimming: 1 base; junction bases outside the gene matches: 6. This CDR3 has 17 amino acids. The CDR3 protein is CARSPGLAGGGSYEQYV. In DNA form, the CDR3 reads TGTGCCAGAAGCCCGGGACTAGCGGGAGGAGGTTCCTACGAGCAGTACGTC.

This clone showed up just a few times. The chain employs TRBV7-6 and TRBJ1-2; D might be TRBD1 (5 bases). The germline V and J ends were trimmed by 8 bases and 0 bases, with 10 bases remaining between them. CDR1 SGHVS and CDR2 FNYEAQ come from the germline V gene. The length of the CDR3 is 13 residues. The chain's CDR3 is CASRGGANYGYTF. CDR3 DNA: TGTGCCAGCCGGGGCGGAGCTAACTATGGCTACACCTTC.

The chain employs TRBV5-6 and TRBJ1-1; D might be TRBD1 (6 bases). V was trimmed by 4 bases and J by 8 bases, leaving 15 bases between them. Per the germline V gene, CDR1 is SGHDT and CDR2 is YYEEEE. The CDR3 is 13 amino acids. The CDR3 DNA is TGTGCCAGCAGCCCTGGGCGGGGGGCGGAAGCTTTCTTT. Translation: CASSPGRGAEAFF.

The genes are TRBV11-2 and TRBJ1-1; tentative D call: TRBD1 (5 bases). Trimming left V 6 bases short and J 1 base short, with 9 bases between. The CDR3 covers 13 residues. Looked up from germline, CDR1 is SGHAT and CDR2 is FQNNGV. CDR3 nucleotides: TGTGCCAGCAGTCTCCAGGGGAACACTGAAGCTTTCTTT. Translated: CASSLQGNTEAFF.

This clone came up a few times. This chain joins TRBV5-4 and TRBJ2-1, with D possibly matching TRBD1 (5 bases). Germline V lookup: CDR1 SGHNT, CDR2 YYREEE (reference sequence). V was trimmed by 6 bases and J by 3 bases, leaving 16 bases between them. The CDR3 runs 15 residues. CDR3 amino acids: CASMDPGQFYNEQFF. CDR3 nucleotides: TGTGCCAGCATGGATCCAGGACAATTCTACAATGAGCAGTTCTTC. The full variable domain, rest sourced from reference TRBV5-4 and TRBJ2-1, is ETGVTQSPTHLIKTRGQQVTLRCSSQSGHNTVSWYQQALGQGPQFIFQYYREEENGRGNFPPRFSGLQFPNYSSELNVNALELDDSALYLCASMDPGQFYNEQFFGPGTRLTVL.

The chain recombines TRBV28 with TRBJ2-6; D tentatively reads TRBD1 or TRBD2 (5 bases each). The V and J ends lost 4 bases and 0 bases respectively, with 13 bases between them. CDR1 and CDR2 (germline): MDHEN, SYDVKM. This CDR3 comprises 17 residues. The chain's CDR3 is CASSSPEGSSGANVLTF. The CDR3, as DNA: TGTGCCAGCAGTTCACCCGAGGGGAGCTCTGGGGCCAACGTCCTGACTTTC. The complete variable domain, with remaining parts taken from reference TRBV28 and TRBJ2-6, reads DVKVTQSSRYLVKRTGEKVFLECVQDMDHENMFWYRQDPGLGLRLIYFSYDVKMKEKGDIPEGYSVSREKKERFSLILESASTNQTSMYLCASSSPEGSSGANVLTFGAGSRLTVL.